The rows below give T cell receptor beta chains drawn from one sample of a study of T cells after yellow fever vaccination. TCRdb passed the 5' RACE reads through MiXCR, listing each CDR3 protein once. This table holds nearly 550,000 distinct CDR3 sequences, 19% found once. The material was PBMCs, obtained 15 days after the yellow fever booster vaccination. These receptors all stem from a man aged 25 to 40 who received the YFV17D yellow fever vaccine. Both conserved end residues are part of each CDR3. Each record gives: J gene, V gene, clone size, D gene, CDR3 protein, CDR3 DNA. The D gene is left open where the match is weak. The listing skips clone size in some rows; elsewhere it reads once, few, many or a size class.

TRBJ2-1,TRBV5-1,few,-,CASSLEGGKYEQFF,TGCGCCAGCAGCTTGGAGGGCGGGAAGTACGAGCAGTTCTTC
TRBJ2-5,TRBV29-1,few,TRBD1,CSGLTGAETQYF,TGCAGCGGGCTGACAGGGGCCGAGACCCAGTACTTC
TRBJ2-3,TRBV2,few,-,CASMLERGTDTQYF,TGTGCCAGCATGCTAGAGAGAGGCACAGATACGCAGTATTTT
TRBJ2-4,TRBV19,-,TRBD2,CASGPSGRAKNIQYF,TGTGCCAGTGGACCTAGCGGGAGAGCCAAAAACATTCAGTACTTC
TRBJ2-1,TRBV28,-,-,CASFGGNEQFF,TGTGCCAGTTTCGGGGGCAATGAGCAGTTCTTC
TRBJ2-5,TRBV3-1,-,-,CASSQEATGGAETQYF,TGTGCCAGCAGCCAAGAGGCGACAGGCGGTGCGGAGACCCAGTACTTC
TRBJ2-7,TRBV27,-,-,CASSSVGGPHEQYF,TGTGCCAGCAGTTCTGTGGGGGGCCCCCACGAGCAGTACTTC
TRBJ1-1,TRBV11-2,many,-,CASSPLGQLFLNTEAFF,TGTGCCAGCAGCCCCCTCGGCCAGTTATTCCTGAACACTGAAGCTTTCTTT
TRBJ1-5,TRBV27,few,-,CASSSAGVPWIQPQHF,TGTGCCAGCAGTTCCGCCGGTGTCCCCTGGATTCAGCCCCAGCATTTT
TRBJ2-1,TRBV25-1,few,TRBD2,CASSEGRSLAAYNEQFF,TGTGCCAGCAGTGAGGGCCGGAGCCTAGCGGCATACAATGAGCAGTTCTTC
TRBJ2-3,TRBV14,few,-,CASSQRDISTDTQYF,TGTGCCAGCAGCCAGAGGGACATCTCCACAGATACGCAGTATTTT
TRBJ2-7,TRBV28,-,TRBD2,CASSVREWEQYF,TGTGCCAGCAGTGTGCGGGAGTGGGAGCAGTACTTC